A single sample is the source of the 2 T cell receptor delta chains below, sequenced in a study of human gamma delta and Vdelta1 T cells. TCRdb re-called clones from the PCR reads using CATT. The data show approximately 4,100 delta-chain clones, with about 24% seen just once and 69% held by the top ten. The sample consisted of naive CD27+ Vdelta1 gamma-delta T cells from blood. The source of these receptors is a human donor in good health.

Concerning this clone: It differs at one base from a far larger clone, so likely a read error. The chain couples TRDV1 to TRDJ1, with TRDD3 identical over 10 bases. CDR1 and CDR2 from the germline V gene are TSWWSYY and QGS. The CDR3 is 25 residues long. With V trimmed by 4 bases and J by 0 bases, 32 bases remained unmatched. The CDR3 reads CALGGLVFVGAARTGGLYYTDKLIF. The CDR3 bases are TGTGCTCTTGGGGGACTAGTCTTCGTCGGAGCGGCCCGTACTGGGGGATTGTACTACACCGATAAACTCATCTTT.

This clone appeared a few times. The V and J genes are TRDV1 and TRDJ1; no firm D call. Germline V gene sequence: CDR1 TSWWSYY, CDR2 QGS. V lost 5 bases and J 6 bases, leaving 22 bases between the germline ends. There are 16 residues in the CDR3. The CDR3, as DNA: TGTGCTCTTGGGCGAAGCCGGCATTCTGTCCATAATAAACTCATCTTT. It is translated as CALGRSRHSVHNKLIF.